This entry is about one T cell receptor beta chain. Its specificity is not known. Germline CDR1 SEHNR, CDR2 FQNEAQ (reference sequence). Trimming pared 3 bases from V and 4 bases from J, leaving 15 bases between. The CDR3 runs 15 residues. Only in-frame clones appear in the TCRdb table, and some are missing; sequencing was by immunoSEQ multiplex PCR. The sample has some 2.1 million clones, around 93% seen once. This sample stems from a study of shared clonotypes between healthy human individuals. Overall study results and limits: Memory subsets generally showed lower estimated richness than naive subsets. Naive CD4 clonotype sharing across four donors was about 5%.

CD45RO-negative cells were positively selected for CCR7, leaving out terminally differentiated effector memory CD45RA+ cells. This chain joins TRBV7-9 and TRBJ1-2; no clear D. The receptor was isolated from a man aged 18 to 29 in good health. Some clones in this sample may be carry-over from other donors' samples. Material for sequencing was naive CD8+ T cells from PBMCs. CDR3 sequence (DNA): TGTGCCAGCAGCTTGACGCTTAGCGGGGTCTATGGCTACACCTTC. This encodes CASSLTLSGVYGYTF.